The present T cell receptor beta chain was sequenced within a study of T cells in Graves' hyperthyroidism and ophthalmopathy (dated by TCRdb to about 2019). With respect to the entire study: To identify TCR V-J signatures that set the groups apart, the researchers used a discovery cohort of 90 to 100 patients, made up of 40 to 45 with Graves' ophthalmopathy and 57 with stable Graves' hyperthyroidism. An independent validation cohort of about 20 hyperthyroidism patients and about 16 patients who later progressed to ophthalmopathy tested prospective prediction of ophthalmopathy. The approximately 90 discovery patients were divided at random into training and test sets in a 7:3 ratio. In addition, the study compared T-cell repertoires in thyroid tissue and in blood from six Graves' hyperthyroidism patients. Once sampling was done, hyperthyroidism patients were given methimazole at a starting dose of 30 mg daily, whereas ophthalmopathy patients were given high-dose intravenous methylprednisolone. According to the paper, TCR Vbeta CDR3 sequencing was carried out on some 130 peripheral blood samples, which came from about 45 ophthalmopathy, about 75 hyperthyroidism and about 17 progressor patients. Broad study findings and their caveats: In cross-validation, a model built on a 13 V-J signature told ophthalmopathy apart from stable hyperthyroidism with roughly 87% sensitivity and around 84% specificity, and in testing the same model reached 80%/75%. In validation, the model predicted progression to ophthalmopathy a median of around 6.5 months before onset, with approximately 70% sensitivity and 72.22% specificity. Most expanded thyroid clonotypes (frequency above 0.001) were also detected in blood, a finding suggesting that blood repertoires may reflect thyroid immune responses. No statistical method was used to fix the sample size in advance, and group allocation was not hidden from the investigators.

A patient counted as having stable Graves' hyperthyroidism if no progression to ophthalmopathy occurred over 18 months of follow-up. Hyperthyroidism patients were newly diagnosed, with disease duration under 2 months, and aged 18 to 65 years. Any patient with an uncontrolled infection, another autoimmune disease, pregnancy or lactation was excluded. Clinical symptoms, serum thyroxine and TRAb, thyroid ultrasound, and orbital computed tomography formed the basis for the diagnoses. Trizol reagent was used to extract total RNA, and RNA quality was then checked on an Agilent 2100 Bioanalyzer. The TCR beta CDR3 regions were amplified from RNA transcripts. The first round of RT-PCR for the TCR CDR3 was performed with the HTBI primer set and the Qiagen OneStep RT-PCR kit. A second multiplex PCR round built the libraries, followed by size selection and purification. Libraries were sequenced paired-end with 100 bp reads on an Illumina HiSeq2000. In the paper's pipeline: SOAPnuke was used to process the raw data, throwing out any read that contained adapters or uncalled bases, had a mean Phred below 15, or lacked an exact constant-primer or identifier match. High-quality paired reads were merged using COPE v1.2.5, and each unique nucleotide sequence was defined as a clonotype. Clonotypes were aligned to IMGT TRBV, TRBD and TRBJ reference segments using MiTCR v1.1. The analysis was restricted to V-J combinations with a frequency above 0.0001, which together covered 99% to 99.2% of the repertoires. A TCS score was defined as the ratio of F50 (clonal expansion) to E x V (chaos), with BLOSUM62-based TCRdist applied between CDR3 peptides within each V-J. Welch's t-statistics and random forest reduced 450 to 600 V-J features to 13, which were used in a naive Bayes classifier (R e1071). The similarity between thyroid and blood repertoires was quantified using the Morisita-Horn index. The public reads were reprocessed in TCRdb via fastp at Q25 and MiXCR, keeping in-frame beta chains. Every entry covers one CDR3 protein and lists the most common genes and DNA from its rows. These V and J calls rely on TCRdb rather than the paper's analysis. This sample is represented by about 95,000 distinct CDR3 sequences; 35% to 50% of them were singletons. The top ten hold more than 8.5% of the sample.

This clonotype was counted once. Its antigen has not been determined. The junction differs from germline at one of its ends, possibly a read error. From the cysteine up to the phenylalanine, the CDR3 has a length of 16 residues. Only the CDR3 portion is preserved as DNA: 48 bases, with reading frame beginning at the first base. From a lookup of the germline V gene, CDR1 and CDR2 are SGDLS and YYNGEE. Sequenced input: peripheral blood or thyroid tissue (not recorded which). The chain employs TRBV9 and TRBJ2-2; TRBD2 is a weak D gene call, 5 bases matching. The clonotype comes from a woman aged 25 to 39 with Graves' hyperthyroidism. The CDR3 here reads CASSSLATRNTGELFF. In nucleotides, the sequence is TGTGCCAGCAGCTCACTCGCCACCAGGAACACCGGGGAGCTGTTCTTT.